This T cell receptor (beta chain) derives from a study of CD8+CD57+ T cells in acquired aplastic anemia. Across the study: The average for DNA from sorted CD4+ and CD8+ cells was approximately 3.2 ug.

TCR beta VDJ and CDR3 profiles were obtained from a genomic DNA template. TCRdb analysed the reads with MiXCR anew, one entry per CDR3 protein. Among some 410,000 distinct CDR3 sequences, approximately 70% were seen once, and the ten largest hold 4%. Study-level results: Patients had roughly 30 CD8+ CDR3 sequences in common with controls (the shared set).

Per germline, CDR1 SGDLS and CDR2 YYNGEE. The CDR3 covers 13 residues. As for this clonotype: Its specificity is not known. A read error may account for a junction end that differs from germline.

This chain links TRBV9 with TRBJ2-7, with D perhaps TRBD2 (6 bases). The clonotype was recovered from a human donor in good health, serving as a control. Sequencing was carried out using sorted CD4+, CD8+, or CD8+CD57+ T cells (not recorded which) from PBMCs. CDR3: CASSPPRGANVLF. The CDR3 region has the DNA TGTGCCAGCAGCCCCCCACGCGGGGCCAACGTCCTGTTC.